Each of the 3 T cell receptor beta chains below was sequenced from the same sample in a study of CD8 T cells in ankylosing spondylitis. Study-wide findings and caveats: Made up of about eight highly homologous variants, a TCR beta motif appeared characteristic of ankylosing spondylitis blood.

TCRdb reanalysed the 5' RACE reads using MiXCR and keeps one entry per CDR3 protein. The table lists about 440,000 distinct CDR3 sequences, roughly 17% of them singletons. Their cognate antigens are unknown. Sample: blood, either unsorted or a sorted T cell fraction (not recorded which). All receptors come from a male donor with ankylosing spondylitis.

This clonotype was recorded a few times. V usage is TRBV29-1 and J usage is TRBJ1-2, with TRBD1 matching 8 bases. Germline V gene data show CDR1 as SQVTM and CDR2 as ANQGSEA. Trimming took 7 bases from V and 7 from J; bases not matched to a gene: 11. This CDR3 comprises 13 residues. The CDR3 DNA reads TGCAGCGCCGAACAGGGGGGAATCTCTGGCTACACCTTC. It codes for CSAEQGGISGYTF.

This clonotype was found a few times. The chain joins TRBV20-1 to TRBJ2-7; 7 bases are a match to TRBD2. Germline trimming cut 1 base from V and 4 bases from J; bases unmatched to any gene: 10. Per the germline V gene, CDR1 is DFQATT and CDR2 is SNEGSKA (reference sequence). The CDR3 runs to 15 residues. In DNA form, the CDR3 reads TGCAGTGCTAGAGCTTGGGGCGGGAGCAGTTACGAGCAGTACTTC. It is translated as CSARAWGGSSYEQYF.

The chain joins TRBV5-1 to TRBJ2-7, with 12 positions matching TRBD2. This CDR3 is 18 amino acids long. Germline values: CDR1 SGHRS, CDR2 YFSETQ. The V and J ends lost 4 bases and 3 bases, in that order; junction bases with no gene match: 14. Here the CDR3 reads CASSTLTSGGPRRYEQYF. The CDR3 DNA sequence: TGCGCCAGCAGCACATTGACTAGCGGGGGACCACGCCGCTACGAGCAGTACTTC.